This is a list of T cell receptor beta chains from one sample in a study of persistence of HIV-infected CD4 T cells. Which antigens these TCRs recognize remains unknown. The assay was immunoSEQ multiplex PCR, and TCRdb's table has in-frame clones only and misses some. There are about 4,900 clones in the sample; around 60% occur only once, and less than 40% lies in the top ten. The starting material was CD4+ T cells sorted from PBMCs after approximately 20-hour stimulation, obtained from a patient who received antiretroviral therapy. The receptors here all came from an adult man with HIV who was CMV-seropositive. CDR3s include the opening cysteine and the closing phenylalanine or tryptophan. Each record gives: clone size, D gene, CDR3 length, J gene, V gene, CDR3 DNA, CDR3 protein. The D gene is left open where the match is weak. Clone size appears in some rows only: once, few, many, or a class for an expanded clone.

- - 13 TRBJ1-1 TRBV10-1 TGCGCCAGCAAAGCAAGTGGAAACACTGAAGCTTTCTTT CASKASGNTEAFF
- - 16 TRBJ2-2 TRBV13 TGTGCCAGCAGCTTAGGGTCAGGGATCAGCACCGGGGAGCTGTTTTTT CASSLGSGISTGELFF
- TRBD1 14 TRBJ2-7 TRBV6-1 TGTGCCAGCAGTGATCTCAGGGGGCTGAGCGAGCAGTACTTC CASSDLRGLSEQYF
- - 15 TRBJ2-2 TRBV18 TGTGCCAGCTCACCACTAGAAGCTAACACCGGGGAGCTGTTTTTT CASSPLEANTGELFF
- - 16 TRBJ1-4 TRBV4-1 TGCGCCAGCAGCCCACCCCAGTCTGCAACTAATGAAAAACTGTTTTTT CASSPPQSATNEKLFF
few - 13 TRBJ1-1 TRBV7-2 TGTGCCAGCAGCCTCGGGGGTCGGACTGAAGCTTTCTTT CASSLGGRTEAFF
- - 15 TRBJ1-3 TRBV7-2 TGTGCCAGCAGCTCCCCACAGGGCGGTGGAAACACCATATATTTT CASSSPQGGGNTIYF
- TRBD2 15 TRBJ2-5 TRBV5-8 TGTGCCAGCAGCTCATCCGGGACTAACCAAGAGACCCAGTACTTC CASSSSGTNQETQYF
- TRBD2 14 TRBJ2-5 TRBV6-5 TGTGCCAGCAGGCTACTAGCGGGGCACGAGACCCAGTACTTC CASRLLAGHETQYF
- TRBD1 15 TRBJ1-2 TRBV19 TGTGCCAGTACCCCAGGGGGAGATTTGAACTATGGCTACACCTTC CASTPGGDLNYGYTF
- - 14 TRBJ1-1 TRBV7-2 TGTGCCAGCAGCCTTCGTCCGGGGGACACTGAAGCTTTCTTT CASSLRPGDTEAFF
- - 15 TRBJ2-7 TRBV7-2 TGTGCCAGCAGCCGTGTCGGGACCAGCTCCTACGAGCAGTACTTC CASSRVGTSSYEQYF
- TRBD1 15 TRBJ1-2 TRBV27 TGTGCCAGCAGCCGCAGGGGGGGGGCCGGCTATGGCTACACCTTC CASSRRGGAGYGYTF
once - 19 TRBJ2-6 TRBV9 TGTGCCAGCAGCGTACTGCCGGGACTTAGTCACTCTGGGGCCAACGTCCTGACTTTC CASSVLPGLSHSGANVLTF
- - 12 TRBJ2-5 TRBV18 TGTGCCAGCTCATTTTTTGACCAGACCCAGTACTTC CASSFFDQTQYF
medium-sized - 17 TRBJ2-3 TRBV7-9 TGTGCCAGCAGCTTAGGTTCGACAGGCACTAGCACAGATACGCAGTATTTT CASSLGSTGTSTDTQYF
- - 14 TRBJ2-7 TRBV12-5 TGTGCTAGTGGTTTGACAGGGGGGGCGAGGGAGCAGTACTTC CASGLTGGAREQYF
- - 15 TRBJ2-5 TRBV10-1 TGCGCCAGCAGTGAACAACCGAGGTTGTTGCGGACCCAGTACTTC CASSEQPRLLRTQYF
once - 13 TRBJ2-2 TRBV29-1 TGCAGCGCAAGGTTCGTGGAATTCGGGGAGCTGTTTTTT CSARFVEFGELFF
- - 13 TRBJ1-6 TRBV27 TGTGCCAGCAGTTTACGGGAGAATTCACCCCTCCACTTT CASSLRENSPLHF